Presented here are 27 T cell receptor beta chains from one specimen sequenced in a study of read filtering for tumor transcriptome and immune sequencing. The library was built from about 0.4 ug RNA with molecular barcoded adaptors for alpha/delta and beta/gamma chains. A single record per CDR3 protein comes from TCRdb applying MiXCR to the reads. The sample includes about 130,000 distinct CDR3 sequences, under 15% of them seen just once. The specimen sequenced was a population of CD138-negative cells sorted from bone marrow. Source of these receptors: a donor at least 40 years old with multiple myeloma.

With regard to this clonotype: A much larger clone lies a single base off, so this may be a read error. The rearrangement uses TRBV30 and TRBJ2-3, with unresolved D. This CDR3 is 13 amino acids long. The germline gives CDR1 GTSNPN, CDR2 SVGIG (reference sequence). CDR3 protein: CAWSPQGTDTRYF. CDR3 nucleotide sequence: TGTGCCTGGAGTCCTCAAGGCACAGATACGCGGTATTTT. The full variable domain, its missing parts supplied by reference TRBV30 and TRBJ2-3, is SQTIHQWPATLVQPVGSPLSLECTVEGTSNPNLYWYRQAAGRGLQLLFYSVGIGQISSEVPQNLSASRPQDRQFILSSKKLLLSDSGFYLCAWSPQGTDTRYFGPGTRLTVL.

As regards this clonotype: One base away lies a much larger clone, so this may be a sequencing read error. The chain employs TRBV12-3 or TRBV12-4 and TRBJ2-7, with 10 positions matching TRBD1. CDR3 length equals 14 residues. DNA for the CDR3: TGTGTCAGCAGCCACCGGGACAGGGGTGGTGAGCAGTACTTC. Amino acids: CVSSHRDRGGEQYF.

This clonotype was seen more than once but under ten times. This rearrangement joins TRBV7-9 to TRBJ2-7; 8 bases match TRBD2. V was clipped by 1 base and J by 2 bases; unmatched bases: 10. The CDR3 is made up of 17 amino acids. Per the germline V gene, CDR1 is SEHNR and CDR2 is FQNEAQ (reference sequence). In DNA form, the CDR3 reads TGTGCCAGCAGCTTAGAACTTAGCGGGAACTTCCCCTACGAGCAGTACTTC. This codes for CASSLELSGNFPYEQYF.

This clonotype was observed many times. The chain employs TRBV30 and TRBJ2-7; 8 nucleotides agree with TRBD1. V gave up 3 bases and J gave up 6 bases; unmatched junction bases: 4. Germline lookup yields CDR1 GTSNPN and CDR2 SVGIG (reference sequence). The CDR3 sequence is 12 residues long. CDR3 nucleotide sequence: TGTGCCTGGAGCGGGACAGGACCCGAGCAGTACTTC. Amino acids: CAWSGTGPEQYF.

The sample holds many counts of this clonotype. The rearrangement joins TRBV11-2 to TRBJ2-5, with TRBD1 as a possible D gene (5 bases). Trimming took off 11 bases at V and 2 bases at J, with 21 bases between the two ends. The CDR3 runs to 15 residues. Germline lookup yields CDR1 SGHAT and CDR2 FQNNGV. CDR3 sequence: CASQDVLYGQETQYF. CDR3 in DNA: TGTGCCTCACAGGACGTCTTATACGGACAAGAGACCCAGTACTTC.

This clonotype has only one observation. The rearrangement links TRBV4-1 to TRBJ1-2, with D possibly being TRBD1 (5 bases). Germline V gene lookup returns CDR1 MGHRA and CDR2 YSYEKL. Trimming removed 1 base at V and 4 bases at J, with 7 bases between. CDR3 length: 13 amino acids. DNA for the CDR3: TGCGCCAGCAGCCAAGCAGGGCTCTATGGCTACACCTTC. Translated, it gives CASSQAGLYGYTF.

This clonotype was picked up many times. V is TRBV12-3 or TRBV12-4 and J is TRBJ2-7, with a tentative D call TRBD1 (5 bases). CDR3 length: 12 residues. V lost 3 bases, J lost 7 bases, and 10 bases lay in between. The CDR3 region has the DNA TGTGCCAGCAGTTTGGCGTCAGGGGAGCAGTACTTC. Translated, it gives CASSLASGEQYF.

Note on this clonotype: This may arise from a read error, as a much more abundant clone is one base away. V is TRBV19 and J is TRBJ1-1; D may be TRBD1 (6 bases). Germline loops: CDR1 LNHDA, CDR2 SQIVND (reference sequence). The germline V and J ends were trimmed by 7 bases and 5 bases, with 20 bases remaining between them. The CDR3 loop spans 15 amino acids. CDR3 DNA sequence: TGTGCCAGTAACTTGCGGGAACAGGGTAGGACTGAAGCTTTCTTT. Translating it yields CASNLREQGRTEAFF.

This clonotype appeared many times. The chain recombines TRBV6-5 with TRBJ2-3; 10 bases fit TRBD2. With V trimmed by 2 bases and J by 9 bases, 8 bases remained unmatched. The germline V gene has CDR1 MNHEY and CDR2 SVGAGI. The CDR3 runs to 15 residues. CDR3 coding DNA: TGTGCCAGCAGTTACGCTAGCGGGAGACCGAACACGCAGTATTTT. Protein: CASSYASGRPNTQYF.

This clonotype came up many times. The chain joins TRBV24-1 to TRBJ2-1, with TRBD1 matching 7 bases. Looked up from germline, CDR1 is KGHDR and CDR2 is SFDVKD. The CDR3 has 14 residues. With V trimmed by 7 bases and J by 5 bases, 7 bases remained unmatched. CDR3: CATRDRAPHNEQFF. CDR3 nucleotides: TGTGCCACCAGAGACAGGGCCCCCCACAATGAGCAGTTCTTC.

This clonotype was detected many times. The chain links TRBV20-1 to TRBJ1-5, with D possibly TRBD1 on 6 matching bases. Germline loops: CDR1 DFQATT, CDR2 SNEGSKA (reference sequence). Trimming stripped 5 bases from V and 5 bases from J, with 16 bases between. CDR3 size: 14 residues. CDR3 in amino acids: CSAPSGGGHQPQHF. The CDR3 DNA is TGCAGTGCTCCGAGTGGTGGGGGGCATCAGCCCCAGCATTTT.

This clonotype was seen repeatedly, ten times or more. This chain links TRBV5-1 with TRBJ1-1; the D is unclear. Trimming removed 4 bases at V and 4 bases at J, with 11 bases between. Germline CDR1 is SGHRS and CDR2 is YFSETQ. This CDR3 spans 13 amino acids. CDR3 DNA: TGCGCCAGCAGCGCAGACGGAAGCACTGAAGCTTTCTTT. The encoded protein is CASSADGSTEAFF.

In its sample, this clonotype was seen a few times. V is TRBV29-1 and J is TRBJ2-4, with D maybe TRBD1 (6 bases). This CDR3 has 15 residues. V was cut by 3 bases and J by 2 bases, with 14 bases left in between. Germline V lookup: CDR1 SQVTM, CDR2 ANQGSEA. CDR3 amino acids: CSVEVTRGTKNIQYF. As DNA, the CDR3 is TGCAGCGTTGAGGTCACCAGGGGTACCAAAAACATTCAGTACTTC.

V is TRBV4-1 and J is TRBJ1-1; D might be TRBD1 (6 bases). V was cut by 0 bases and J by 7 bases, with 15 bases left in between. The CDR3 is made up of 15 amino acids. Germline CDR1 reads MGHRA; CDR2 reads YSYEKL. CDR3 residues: CASSQDLAVGGEAFF. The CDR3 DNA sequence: TGCGCCAGCAGCCAAGATCTGGCGGTAGGGGGTGAAGCTTTCTTT.

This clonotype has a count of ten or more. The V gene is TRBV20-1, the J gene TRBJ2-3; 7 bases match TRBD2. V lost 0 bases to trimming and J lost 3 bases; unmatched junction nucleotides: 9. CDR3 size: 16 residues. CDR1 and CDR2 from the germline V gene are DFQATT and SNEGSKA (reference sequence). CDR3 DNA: TGCAGTGCTAGAGATCCGGCGGGAGCGATAACAGATACGCAGTATTTT. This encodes CSARDPAGAITDTQYF.

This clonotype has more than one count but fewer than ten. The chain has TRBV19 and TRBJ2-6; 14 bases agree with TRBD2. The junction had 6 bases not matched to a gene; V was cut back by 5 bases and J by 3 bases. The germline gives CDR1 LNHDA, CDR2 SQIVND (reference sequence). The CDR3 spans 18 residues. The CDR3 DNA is TGTGCCAGTAGTCCCCGGGGACTAGCGGGAGATGGGGCCAACGTCCTGACTTTC. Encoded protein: CASSPRGLAGDGANVLTF. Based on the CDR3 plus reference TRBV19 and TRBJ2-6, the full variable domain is DGGITQSPKYLFRKEGQNVTLSCEQNLNHDAMYWYRQDPGQGLRLIYYSQIVNDFQKGDIAEGYSVSREKKESFPLTVTSAQKNPTAFYLCASSPRGLAGDGANVLTFGAGSRLTVL.

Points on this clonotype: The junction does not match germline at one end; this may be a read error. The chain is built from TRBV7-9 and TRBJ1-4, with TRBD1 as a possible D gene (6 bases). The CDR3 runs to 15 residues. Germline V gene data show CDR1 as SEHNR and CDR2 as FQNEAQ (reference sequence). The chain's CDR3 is CASSPGVGANEKLFF. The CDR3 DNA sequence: TGTGCCAGCAGCCCGGGCGTGGGGGCTAATGAAAAACTGTTCTTT.

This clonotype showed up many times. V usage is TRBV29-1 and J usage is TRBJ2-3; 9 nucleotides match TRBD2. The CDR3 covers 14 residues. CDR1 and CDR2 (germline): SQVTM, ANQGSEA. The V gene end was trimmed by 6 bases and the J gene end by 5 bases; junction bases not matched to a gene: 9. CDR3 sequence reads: CSVASGNELDTQYF. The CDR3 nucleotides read TGCAGCGTCGCTAGCGGGAACGAGTTAGATACGCAGTATTTT.

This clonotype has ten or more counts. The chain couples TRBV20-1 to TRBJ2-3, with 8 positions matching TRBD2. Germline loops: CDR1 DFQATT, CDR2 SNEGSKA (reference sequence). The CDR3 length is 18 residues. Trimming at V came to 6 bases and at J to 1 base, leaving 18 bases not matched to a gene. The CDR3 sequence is CSAEGGGLAGHGTDTQYF. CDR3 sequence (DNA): TGCAGTGCGGAAGGGGGGGGCCTAGCGGGTCACGGCACAGATACGCAGTATTTT.

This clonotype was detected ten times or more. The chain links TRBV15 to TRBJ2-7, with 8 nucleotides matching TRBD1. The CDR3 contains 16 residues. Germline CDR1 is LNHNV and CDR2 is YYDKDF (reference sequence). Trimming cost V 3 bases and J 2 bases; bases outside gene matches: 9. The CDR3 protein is CATSRNRDRSPYEQYF. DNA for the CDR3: TGTGCCACCAGCAGGAACAGGGACAGGTCGCCCTACGAGCAGTACTTC.

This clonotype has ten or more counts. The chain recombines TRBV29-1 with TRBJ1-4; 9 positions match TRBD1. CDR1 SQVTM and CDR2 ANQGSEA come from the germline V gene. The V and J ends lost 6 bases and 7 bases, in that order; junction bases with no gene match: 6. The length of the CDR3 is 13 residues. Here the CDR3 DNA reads TGCAGCGTGGGACAGGGATGGGGTGAAAAACTGTTTTTT. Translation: CSVGQGWGEKLFF.

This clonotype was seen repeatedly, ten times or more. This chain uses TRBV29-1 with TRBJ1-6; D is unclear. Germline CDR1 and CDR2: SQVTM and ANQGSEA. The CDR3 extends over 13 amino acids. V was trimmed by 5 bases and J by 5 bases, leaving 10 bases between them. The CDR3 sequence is CSVRIVDNSPLHF. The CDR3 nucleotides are TGCAGCGTTAGAATAGTAGATAATTCACCCCTCCACTTT.

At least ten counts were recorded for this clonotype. CDR3 sequence: CASSYITPGRDSNQPQHF. The CDR3 DNA sequence: TGTGCCAGCAGTTACATCACCCCGGGACGGGATAGCAATCAGCCCCAGCATTTT. The chain carries TRBV6-5 and TRBJ1-5; TRBD1 might be the D (5 bases). V lost 2 bases and J 0 bases, leaving 17 bases between the germline ends. Germline assignment: CDR1 MNHEY and CDR2 SVGAGI. The CDR3 spans 18 residues.

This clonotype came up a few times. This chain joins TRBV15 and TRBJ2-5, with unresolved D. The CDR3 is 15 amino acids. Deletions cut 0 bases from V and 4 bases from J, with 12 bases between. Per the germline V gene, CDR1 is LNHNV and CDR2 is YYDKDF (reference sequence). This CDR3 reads CATSRDRKGTETQYF. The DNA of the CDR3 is TGTGCCACCAGCAGAGATCGAAAGGGTACAGAGACCCAGTACTTC.

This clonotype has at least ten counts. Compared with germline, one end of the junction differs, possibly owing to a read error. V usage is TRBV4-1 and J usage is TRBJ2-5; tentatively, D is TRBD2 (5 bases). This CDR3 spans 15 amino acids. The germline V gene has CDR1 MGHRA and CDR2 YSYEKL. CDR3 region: CASTQNVGVRETQYF. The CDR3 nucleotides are TGCGCCAGCACCCAAAATGTGGGAGTCCGGGAGACCCAGTACTTC.

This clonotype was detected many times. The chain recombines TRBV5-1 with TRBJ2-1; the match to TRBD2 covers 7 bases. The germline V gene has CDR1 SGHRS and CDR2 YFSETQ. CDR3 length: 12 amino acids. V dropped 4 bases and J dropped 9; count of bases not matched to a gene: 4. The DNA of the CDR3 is TGCGCCAGCAGCAGCGGGGTCACTGAGCAGTTCTTC. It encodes CASSSGVTEQFF.

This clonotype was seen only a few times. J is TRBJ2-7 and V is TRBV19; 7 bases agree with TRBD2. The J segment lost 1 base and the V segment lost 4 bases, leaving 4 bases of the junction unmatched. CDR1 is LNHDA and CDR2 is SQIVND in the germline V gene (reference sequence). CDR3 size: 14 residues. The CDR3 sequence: CASSKRDPSYEQYF. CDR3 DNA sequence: TGTGCCAGTAGTAAGCGGGACCCATCCTACGAGCAGTACTTC.